This is a list of T cell receptor beta chains from one sample in a study of identical twins. In TCRdb, the 5' RACE reads were re-called with MiXCR into one record per CDR3 protein. The sample carries roughly 500,000 distinct CDR3 sequences, less than 25% recorded once. The same data also went into a second study, on T cells expressing NK-cell markers.

The material sequenced was CD4+ T cells sorted from blood. These receptors were obtained from a woman between 18 and 29 years old in good health. CDR3s include the opening cysteine and the closing phenylalanine or tryptophan. The order of the fields is clone size, D gene, J gene, V gene, CDR3 protein, CDR3 DNA. D genes are given only for firm matches. The size of a clone is reported for some rows only, either as once, few or many, or as a class for expanded clones.

many TRBD2 TRBJ2-1 TRBV5-1 CASTFGTSGNNEQFF TGCGCCAGCACCTTCGGGACTAGCGGGAACAATGAGCAGTTCTTC
few TRBD2 TRBJ2-1 TRBV5-1 CASSQAGLAGGPSQEQFF TGCGCCAGCAGCCAAGCCGGACTAGCGGGGGGGCCCTCACAGGAGCAGTTCTTC
few . TRBJ2-1 TRBV18 CASSLPTEGNEQFF TGTGCCAGCTCACTACCAACCGAGGGCAATGAGCAGTTCTTC
few . TRBJ1-1 TRBV5-1 CASSYNMVRNTEAFF TGCGCCAGCAGCTACAATATGGTCAGGAACACTGAAGCTTTCTTT
many . TRBJ2-2 TRBV7-2 CASSLGYANTGELFF TGTGCCAGCAGCCTAGGGTATGCGAACACCGGGGAGCTGTTTTTT
few TRBD1 TRBJ2-5 TRBV29-1 CSVVPGGQETQYF TGCAGCGTTGTTCCAGGGGGCCAAGAGACCCAGTACTTC
. TRBD2 TRBJ2-1 TRBV5-1 CASSLAGLAGGAYNEQFF TGCGCCAGCAGCTTGGCGGGACTAGCGGGAGGCGCCTACAATGAGCAGTTCTTC
. . TRBJ2-5 TRBV20-1 CSVSGQTQYF TGCAGTGTTAGCGGACAGACCCAGTACTTC
. TRBD2 TRBJ2-1 TRBV4-2 CASSQLSGGAAENEQFF TGTGCCAGCAGCCAGCTTAGCGGGGGGGCCGCAGAGAATGAGCAGTTCTTC
. . TRBJ1-5 TRBV5-1 CASSPGGQTAPEPQHF TGCGCCAGCAGCCCGGGGGGACAAACTGCTCCGGAGCCCCAGCATTTT
few . TRBJ1-1 TRBV7-9 CASSGAGTEAFF TGTGCCAGCAGCGGGGCCGGCACTGAAGCTTTCTTT
. TRBD2 TRBJ2-1 TRBV11-1 CASSPRASGGAGEQFF TGTGCCAGCAGCCCGCGCGCTAGCGGGGGGGCAGGGGAGCAGTTCTTC
. . TRBJ1-2 TRBV7-9 CASTQATGGYTF TGTGCCAGCACCCAGGCGACCGGTGGCTACACCTTC
. . TRBJ2-7 TRBV7-9 CASSLSGKQYF TGTGCCAGCAGCTTATCCGGGAAGCAGTACTTC
few . TRBJ2-1 TRBV20-1 CSAGNPRKNEQFF TGCAGTGCCGGAAACCCCCGTAAGAATGAGCAGTTCTTC
many TRBD2 TRBJ2-1 TRBV20-1 CSASRAGSSYNEQFF TGCAGTGCTAGTCGAGCGGGAAGCTCCTACAATGAGCAGTTCTTC
few TRBD2 TRBJ2-1 TRBV7-9 CASSRGLAGEEQFF TGTGCCAGCAGCCGGGGACTAGCGGGAGAAGAGCAGTTCTTC
. . TRBJ2-1 TRBV5-6 CASSRDIRNEQFF TGTGCCAGCAGCCGGGACATTAGGAATGAGCAGTTCTTC
. . TRBJ2-2 TRBV6-4 CASSGVAGELFF TGTGCCAGCAGTGGCGTCGCCGGGGAGCTGTTTTTT
. TRBD2 TRBJ2-1 TRBV20-1 CSARDRREREQFF TGCAGTGCTAGAGATAGGCGGGAGCGAGAGCAGTTCTTC
once TRBD1 TRBJ2-1 TRBV11-3 CASSSATGEQFF TGTGCCAGCAGCTCGGCGACAGGGGAGCAGTTCTTC
few . TRBJ1-1 TRBV20-1 CSVSAEAFF TGCAGTGTATCCGCTGAAGCTTTCTTT
. TRBD1 TRBJ2-1 TRBV5-1 CASSLGSRGSVNEQFF TGCGCCAGCAGCTTGGGGAGCAGGGGGTCGGTCAATGAGCAGTTCTTC
many . TRBJ2-3 TRBV6-2/TRBV6-3 CASSNGQSTDTQYF TGTGCCAGCAGCAACGGACAGAGCACAGATACGCAGTATTTT
. . TRBJ2-7 TRBV29-1 CSVVNPLNEQYF TGCAGCGTTGTGAACCCACTAAACGAGCAGTACTTC
. . TRBJ2-3 TRBV23-1 CASSLTTERDTQYF TGCGCCAGCAGTCTGACCACAGAGCGAGATACGCAGTATTTT
. . TRBJ2-7 TRBV7-2 CASSLARIYEQYF TGTGCCAGCAGCTTAGCGCGGATATACGAGCAGTACTTC
. . TRBJ2-1 TRBV6-5 CASSYSTSAGGGEQFF TGTGCCAGCAGTTACTCGACATCGGCAGGGGGGGGTGAGCAGTTCTTC
many . TRBJ1-3 TRBV20-1 CSARGSSGNTIYF TGCAGTGCTAGAGGATCCTCTGGAAACACCATATATTTT
. TRBD2 TRBJ2-3 TRBV7-2 CASSLAAGGPVWTQYF TGTGCCAGCAGCTTAGCTGCGGGAGGGCCAGTGTGGACGCAGTATTTT
. . TRBJ2-7 TRBV6-2/TRBV6-3 CASSSSASRPSYEQYF TGTGCCAGCAGTTCCAGTGCAAGTCGGCCCTCCTACGAGCAGTACTTC
few TRBD1 TRBJ2-1 TRBV12-3/TRBV12-4 CASTQGQGDFNEQFF TGTGCCAGCACCCAGGGACAGGGCGACTTCAATGAGCAGTTCTTC
. . TRBJ2-3 TRBV7-9 CASSLRRGQPTDTQYF TGTGCCAGCAGCTTGAGGCGGGGGCAGCCCACAGATACGCAGTATTTT
. . TRBJ2-1 TRBV12-3/TRBV12-4 CASSQRRQSSYNEQFF TGTGCCAGCAGTCAGAGGCGTCAGAGCTCCTACAATGAGCAGTTCTTC
many TRBD2 TRBJ2-1 TRBV12-3/TRBV12-4 CARALLAGYNEQFF TGTGCCAGGGCTCTACTAGCGGGATACAATGAGCAGTTCTTC
. . TRBJ1-2 TRBV12-3/TRBV12-4 CASSPKGRFYEDGYTF TGTGCCAGCAGTCCCAAAGGACGGTTTTACGAAGATGGCTACACCTTC
. . TRBJ2-3 TRBV9 CASSVAGWGTDTQYF TGTGCCAGCAGCGTAGCGGGGTGGGGCACAGATACGCAGTATTTT
few TRBD2 TRBJ2-7 TRBV27 CASTPWVTSGGIKGEQYF TGTGCCAGCACCCCGTGGGTAACTAGCGGGGGAATAAAGGGGGAGCAGTACTTC
. . TRBJ2-1 TRBV5-1 CASSLAGREQFF TGCGCCAGCAGCTTGGCCGGGCGGGAGCAGTTCTTC
. TRBD1 TRBJ1-5 TRBV20-1 CSASKGQNKQPQHF TGCAGTGCGAGTAAGGGACAGAATAAGCAGCCCCAGCATTTT